This is a list of T cell receptor beta chains from one sample in a study of blood T cell repertoires in COVID-19. The assay was immunoSEQ multiplex PCR, and TCRdb's table has in-frame clones only and misses some. This table has some 240,000 clones, around 85% appearing once. What was sequenced was PBMCs or T cells enriched from blood (not recorded which). Receptors were obtained from a middle-aged woman with acute COVID-19. The CDR3 runs from the conserved cysteine through the conserved F or W. Each record gives: V gene, clone size, CDR3 protein. For some rows the clone size is stated as once, few or many, or as a class when expanded; others skip it.

TRBV6-5 | NA | CASRMTSGYYEQYF
TRBV6-6 | NA | CASSRPSAVAGRNTQYF
TRBV7-9 | NA | CASSTLAGLRETQYF
TRBV30 | few | CAWGYTGGANEKLFF
TRBV11-2 | NA | CASSNRLAELLDTQYF
TRBV27 | NA | CASSPPGNQPQHF
TRBV11-3 | once | CASSLGGRPDTQYF
TRBV5-6 | NA | CASSFGGRGALEQYF
TRBV3-1/TRBV3-2 | NA | CASSPRGAKNIQYF
TRBV30 | NA | CAWTRGGASTDTQYF
TRBV7-9 | NA | CASSWTGDNEKLFF
TRBV21-1 | few | CASSKPPLVSTQNTGELFF
TRBV7-3 | NA | CASSPGPGGDNEQFF
TRBV12-5 | NA | CASAPPQGNYGYTF
TRBV7-3 | NA | CASRIDRGSTEAFF
TRBV7-2 | NA | CASSLTVFNEKLFF
TRBV14 | NA | CASSQIGQGSYNEQFF
TRBV28 | NA | CASRFRDRVTGELFF
TRBV5-8 | NA | CASSWRGSPLHF
TRBV11-3 | NA | CASSLGTGFGYTF
TRBV11-1 | NA | CASSVGPNTEAFF
TRBV7-3 | NA | CASRLAGGPDTQYF
TRBV5-4 | NA | CASSPLVPSSYNEQFF
TRBV27 | NA | CASSLASGGNTGELFF
TRBV27 | NA | CASSLIGTSGSSDEQFF
TRBV9 | NA | CASSRDRLNYGYTF
TRBV11-2 | NA | CASSGQGTSGPLYNEQFF
TRBV20-1 | NA | CSAGGLTEQFF
TRBV5-1 | NA | CASSVEGYEQYF
TRBV5-1 | NA | CASSLAGEGYNEQFF
TRBV29-1 | NA | CSPRVGAYNEQFF
TRBV11-2 | NA | CASSQGRGAKVYEQYF
TRBV2 | NA | CASSQTSGYEQYF
TRBV6-1 | NA | CASSELAGENEQYF
TRBV5-1 | NA | CASKLAGGNEQFF
TRBV18 | NA | CASSSTGGHEQYF
TRBV20-1 | NA | CSASPQGETSFNYGYTF
TRBV19 | NA | CASSPRQGGTEAFF
TRBV5-8 | NA | CASSFGGAQFF
TRBV5-1 | once | CASSHGTEDYEQYF
TRBV6-6 | once | CASSTVRANEQFF
TRBV5-4 | NA | CASSLGLAGDEQYF
TRBV7-2 | NA | CASSSGQVADTQYF
TRBV5-1 | NA | CASSPGLAGGSYEQYF
TRBV4-2 | once | CASSQGTDSPLHF
TRBV2 | few | CASSPRGTDTQYF
TRBV7-9 | once | CASSWGDTDTQYF
TRBV5-1 | few | CASSLLAGEWSGELFF
TRBV29-1 | NA | CSVDRASGRAEDYNEQFF
TRBV5-1 | NA | CASSLGGQGQPQHF
TRBV7-8 | few | CASSSRTGEWETQYF
TRBV2 | few | CASSLSRETQYF
TRBV19 | NA | CASRGEVGNGELFF
TRBV6-5 | NA | CASSYYGGFTDTQYF